The present T cell receptor (beta chain) was sequenced within a study of regulatory T cells in long-lasting Graves disease. Per germline, CDR1 SGHRS and CDR2 YFSETQ. CDR3 size: 14 residues. The V end was cut by 5 bases, the J end by 4 bases, with 14 bases between. The sample's time point: newly diagnosed GD, antithyroid drugs for less than 3 months. The TCR library was prepared using RNA isolated from PBMCs. Note on this clonotype: No antigen is known for it.

Investigators prepared the TCR beta libraries by applying iRepertoire HTBI primers and Arm-PCR of CDR3 regions. TCRdb ran MiXCR on the multiplex PCR reads and lists one entry per CDR3 protein. This sample has 410,000 or so distinct CDR3 sequences, with 14% to 15% found just once. Study observations and caveats: TRBV28 was favored in persistent disease, as were TRBJ1-2 and TRBJ2-5.

These data were likewise used in another study, on T cells in Graves' hyperthyroidism and ophthalmopathy. This second study notes: Criteria for exclusion of patients were uncontrolled infection, other autoimmune disease, pregnancy or lactation. First-round RT-PCR targeting the TCR CDR3 was performed with the HTBI primer set. Ophthalmopathy and stable hyperthyroidism were told apart by a 13 V-J model.

This TCR came from a woman in her twenties or thirties with Graves disease. This sequence joins TRBV5-1 and TRBJ2-3; a weak D match, TRBD1 (6 bases). The material was peripheral blood mononuclear cells (PBMCs), obtained at new diagnosis, from a patient treated with antithyroid drugs. The CDR3 loop is CASSLQGSPDTQYF. The DNA of the CDR3 is TGCGCCAGCAGTTTACAGGGTAGTCCAGATACGCAGTATTTT. The whole variable domain, remainder taken from reference TRBV5-1 and TRBJ2-3, is KAGVTQTPRYLIKTRGQQVTLSCSPISGHRSVSWYQQTPGQGLQFLFEYFSETQRNKGNFPGRFSGRQFSNSRSEMNVSTLELGDSALYLCASSLQGSPDTQYFGPGTRLTVL.